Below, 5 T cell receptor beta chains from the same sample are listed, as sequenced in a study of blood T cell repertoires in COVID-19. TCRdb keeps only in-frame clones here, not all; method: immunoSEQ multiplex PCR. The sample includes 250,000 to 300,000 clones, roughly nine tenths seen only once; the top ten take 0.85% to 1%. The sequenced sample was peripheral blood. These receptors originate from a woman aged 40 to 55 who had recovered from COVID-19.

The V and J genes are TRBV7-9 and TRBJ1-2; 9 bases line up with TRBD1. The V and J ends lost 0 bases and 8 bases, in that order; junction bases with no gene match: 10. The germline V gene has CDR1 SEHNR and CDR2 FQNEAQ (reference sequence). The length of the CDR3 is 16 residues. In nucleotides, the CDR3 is TGTGCCAGCAGCTTAGCCCCCGGACAGGGGACTCCAGGCTACACCTTC. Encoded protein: CASSLAPGQGTPGYTF. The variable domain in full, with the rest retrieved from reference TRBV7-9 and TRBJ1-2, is DTGVSQNPRHKITKRGQNVTFRCDPISEHNRLYWYRQTLGQGPEFLTYFQNEAQLEKSRLLSDRFSAERPKGSFSTLEIQRTEQGDSAMYLCASSLAPGQGTPGYTFGSGTRLTVV.

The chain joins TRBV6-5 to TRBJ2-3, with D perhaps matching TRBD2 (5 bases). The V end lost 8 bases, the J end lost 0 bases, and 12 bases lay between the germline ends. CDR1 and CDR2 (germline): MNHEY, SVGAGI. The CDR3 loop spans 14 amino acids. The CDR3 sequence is CASRGSSSTDTQYF. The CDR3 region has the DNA TGTGCCAGCCGAGGGTCTAGCAGCACAGATACGCAGTATTTT.

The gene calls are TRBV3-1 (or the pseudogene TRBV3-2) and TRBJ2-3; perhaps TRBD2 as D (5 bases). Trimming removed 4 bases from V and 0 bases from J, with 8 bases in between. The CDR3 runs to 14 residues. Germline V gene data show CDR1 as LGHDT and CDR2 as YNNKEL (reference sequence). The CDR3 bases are TGTGCCAGCAGCCGGGAGATTAGCACAGATACGCAGTATTTT. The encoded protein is CASSREISTDTQYF.

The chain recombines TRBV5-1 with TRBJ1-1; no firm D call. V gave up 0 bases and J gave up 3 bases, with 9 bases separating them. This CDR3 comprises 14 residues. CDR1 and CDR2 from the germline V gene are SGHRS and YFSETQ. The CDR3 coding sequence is TGCGCCAGCAGCTTGGGGTCAGTATACACTGAAGCTTTCTTT. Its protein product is CASSLGSVYTEAFF.

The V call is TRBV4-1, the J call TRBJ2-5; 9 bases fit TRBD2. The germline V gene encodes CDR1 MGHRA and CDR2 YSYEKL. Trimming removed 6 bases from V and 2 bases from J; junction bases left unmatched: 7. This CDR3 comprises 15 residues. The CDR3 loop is CASSSSGTWQETQYF. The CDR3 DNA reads TGCGCCAGCAGTTCTAGCGGGACGTGGCAAGAGACCCAGTACTTC.